The rows below give T cell receptor beta chains drawn from one sample of a study of T cells in localized non-small cell lung cancer. Profiling relied on immunoSEQ multiplex PCR, and the TCRdb table lists in-frame clones only, not all of them. Of around 9,000 clones in the sample, around 41% were seen once. This specimen consisted of lymph node tissue, obtained before any cancer treatment. Source of these receptors: a woman aged 35-75 years with stage I lung adenocarcinoma. Each CDR3 is given with its conserved first and last residue. The D gene is left open where the match is weak. The size of a clone is reported for some rows only, either as once, few or many, or as a class for expanded clones.

J gene	V gene	clone size	D gene	CDR3 protein	CDR3 DNA
TRBJ1-5	TRBV19	NA	TRBD1	CASSNRGGVNQPQHF	TGTGCCAGTAGTAACAGGGGAGGGGTCAATCAGCCCCAGCATTTT
TRBJ2-3	TRBV29-1	NA	TRBD1	CSAKENARQGAIYTDTQYF	TGCAGCGCAAAAGAGAATGCCCGGCAGGGGGCCATATACACAGATACGCAGTATTTT
TRBJ1-1	TRBV30	few	NA	CASIPPPRGEAFF	TGTGCCTCCATCCCTCCTCCCCGAGGGGAAGCTTTCTTT
TRBJ1-1	TRBV11-1	few	TRBD1	CASSPRDRMNTEAFF	TGTGCCAGCAGCCCTAGGGACAGAATGAACACTGAAGCTTTCTTT
TRBJ2-5	TRBV6-8	NA	NA	CASSALGGVGETQYF	TGTGCCAGCAGTGCTTTAGGAGGGGTGGGGGAGACCCAGTACTTC
TRBJ2-2	TRBV9	few	TRBD1	CASSGGQPNTGELFF	TGTGCCAGCAGTGGGGGACAGCCTAACACCGGGGAGCTGTTTTTT
TRBJ2-3	TRBV9	few	TRBD1	CASSLRDRRSTDTQYF	TGTGCCAGCAGCTTACGGGACAGGAGAAGCACAGATACGCAGTATTTT
TRBJ1-2	TRBV19	NA	TRBD1	CASSMADRGRGYTF	TGTGCCAGTAGTATGGCGGACAGGGGGCGAGGCTACACCTTC
TRBJ1-2	TRBV29-1	few	NA	CSVPGLYYGYTF	TGCAGCGTTCCGGGACTGTACTATGGCTACACCTTC
TRBJ2-7	TRBV19	NA	NA	CASSTGTLSSYEQYF	TGTGCCAGTAGCACCGGGACTCTGAGCTCCTACGAGCAGTACTTC
TRBJ1-1	TRBV19	few	NA	CASKQGGSQSEAFF	TGTGCCAGTAAACAGGGAGGGAGTCAGTCTGAAGCTTTCTTT
TRBJ1-2	TRBV29-1	NA	NA	CSVVDLRGYGYTF	TGCAGCGTTGTAGACCTTAGGGGGTATGGCTACACCTTC
TRBJ1-3	TRBV18	NA	NA	CASSTAERSSGNTIYF	TGTGCCAGCTCAACCGCAGAGAGGAGCTCTGGAAACACCATATATTTT
TRBJ1-1	TRBV7-6	NA	TRBD1	CASSPIQGGNTEAFF	TGTGCCAGCAGCCCGATACAGGGGGGGAACACTGAAGCTTTCTTT
TRBJ2-7	TRBV6-8	NA	TRBD1	CASSLWTGGAYEQYF	TGTGCCAGCAGTCTCTGGACAGGGGGCGCGTACGAGCAGTACTTC
TRBJ1-1	TRBV12-5	NA	NA	CASGLGGGETEAFF	TGTGCTAGTGGTTTGGGCGGGGGCGAGACTGAAGCTTTCTTT
TRBJ2-2	TRBV9	NA	NA	CASSATGTSNTGELFF	TGTGCCAGCAGCGCAACCGGGACTTCGAACACCGGGGAGCTGTTTTTT
TRBJ2-2	TRBV11-3	NA	NA	CASSLFTSSHRTGELFF	TGTGCCAGCAGCTTATTCACGTCGTCACACCGCACCGGGGAGCTGTTTTTT
TRBJ2-5	TRBV14	NA	NA	CASSHRRGGGTQYF	TGTGCCAGCAGCCACCGTAGGGGAGGTGGGACCCAGTACTTC
TRBJ1-1	TRBV11-3	NA	NA	CASSLDRAGDTEAFF	TGTGCCAGCAGCTTAGACAGGGCAGGAGACACTGAAGCTTTCTTT
TRBJ1-4	TRBV5-1	NA	NA	CASSPGTSLEKLFF	TGCGCCAGCAGCCCCGGGACGTCACTTGAAAAACTGTTTTTT
TRBJ1-1	TRBV30	NA	NA	CAWSITGTEAFF	TGTGCCTGGAGTATTACCGGGACTGAAGCTTTCTTT
TRBJ1-4	TRBV19	NA	NA	CASRQGGEKLFF	TGTGCCAGTAGACAGGGTGGTGAAAAACTGTTTTTT
TRBJ2-2	TRBV18	NA	NA	CASSPRAANTGELFF	TGTGCCAGCTCACCGCGGGCAGCGAACACCGGGGAGCTGTTTTTT
TRBJ1-6	TRBV6-8	medium-sized	NA	CASSYGSEGSPLHF	TGTGCCAGCAGTTACGGGTCAGAAGGCTCACCCCTCCACTTT
TRBJ1-6	TRBV11-3	NA	NA	CASSLGQGNNSPLHF	TGTGCCAGCAGCCTGGGGCAGGGGAATAATTCACCCCTCCACTTT
TRBJ1-2	TRBV14	NA	NA	CASSQAAGDGYTF	TGTGCCAGCAGCCAAGCCGCGGGGGATGGCTACACCTTC
TRBJ2-1	TRBV7-6	few	NA	CASSLGLTGDEQFF	TGTGCCAGCAGCTTAGGGCTAACGGGAGATGAGCAGTTCTTC
TRBJ2-2	TRBV12-5	NA	TRBD2	CASGRELNTGELFF	TGTGCTAGTGGGCGGGAGTTGAACACCGGGGAGCTGTTTTTT
TRBJ2-1	TRBV18	NA	TRBD1	CASSPGQGGNNEQFF	TGTGCCAGCTCACCCGGACAGGGGGGGAACAATGAGCAGTTCTTC
TRBJ2-7	TRBV19	NA	TRBD1	CASSDRQGGSYEQYF	TGTGCCAGTAGCGATCGACAGGGGGGCTCCTACGAGCAGTACTTC
TRBJ1-4	TRBV18	NA	TRBD1	CASSDGTDTEKLFF	TGTGCCAGCTCAGACGGGACAGACACTGAAAAACTGTTTTTT
TRBJ2-6	TRBV11-3	NA	TRBD2	CASSSLAGGPGANVLTF	TGTGCCAGCAGCTCTCTAGCGGGGGGGCCCGGGGCCAACGTCCTGACTTTC
TRBJ2-1	TRBV11-3	few	TRBD2	CASSLLAGVDEQFF	TGTGCCAGCAGCTTACTAGCGGGGGTGGATGAGCAGTTCTTC
TRBJ1-2	TRBV11-3	few	TRBD1	CASSLEGTGRGYTF	TGTGCCAGCAGCTTAGAGGGGACAGGGCGTGGCTACACCTTC
TRBJ2-2	TRBV28	NA	NA	CANSSAQFTGELFF	TGTGCCAACAGTTCTGCCCAATTCACCGGGGAGCTGTTTTTT
TRBJ2-4	TRBV19	NA	NA	CASTPSSAVAKNIQYF	TGTGCCAGTACCCCCTCCTCGGCGGTTGCCAAAAACATTCAGTACTTC
TRBJ1-4	TRBV30	NA	NA	CAWSVPGASNEKLFF	TGTGCCTGGAGTGTACCGGGGGCAAGTAATGAAAAACTGTTTTTT
TRBJ1-6	TRBV10-1	NA	NA	CASSESGNSPLHF	TGCGCCAGCAGTGAAAGTGGGAATTCACCCCTCCACTTT
TRBJ2-3	TRBV6-8	few	NA	CATEYVGADTQYF	TGTGCCACCGAGTATGTTGGGGCAGATACGCAGTATTTT
TRBJ2-1	TRBV11-3	few	TRBD2	CASSPGLAGENEQFF	TGTGCCAGCAGCCCGGGACTAGCGGGGGAAAATGAGCAGTTCTTC
TRBJ1-1	TRBV4-1	NA	NA	CASSQTYRDEAFF	TGCGCCAGCAGCCAAACCTACAGGGATGAAGCTTTCTTT
TRBJ1-5	TRBV19	NA	NA	CTSSLGTGSSNQPQHF	TGTACCAGTTCGTTGGGAACAGGTTCAAGCAATCAGCCCCAGCATTTT
TRBJ2-7	TRBV6-8	few	NA	CAIRRGTTYEQYF	TGTGCCATCAGGAGGGGGACTACCTACGAGCAGTACTTC
TRBJ2-3	TRBV19	NA	NA	CASSPRDMTDTQYF	TGTGCCAGTAGTCCCCGGGACATGACAGATACGCAGTATTTT
TRBJ1-6	TRBV9	few	NA	CASSVDPAGRSPLHF	TGTGCCAGCAGCGTAGACCCCGCCGGCCGCTCACCCCTCCACTTT
TRBJ1-1	TRBV6-8	NA	NA	CASTAVNTEAFF	TGTGCCAGCACTGCAGTGAACACTGAAGCTTTCTTT
TRBJ2-3	TRBV7-2	NA	NA	CASSFRAVDTQYF	TGTGCCAGCAGCTTCCGGGCCGTCGATACGCAGTATTTT
TRBJ1-5	TRBV6-8	few	NA	CASRIEGNSNQPQHF	TGTGCCAGCCGGATCGAGGGGAATAGCAATCAGCCCCAGCATTTT
TRBJ1-3	TRBV30	NA	NA	CAWSVSISGNTIYF	TGTGCCTGGAGTGTATCGATCTCTGGAAACACCATATATTTT
TRBJ2-6	TRBV9	NA	NA	CASGGSGANVLTF	TGTGCCAGCGGTGGCTCTGGGGCCAACGTCCTGACTTTC
TRBJ2-7	TRBV30	NA	NA	CALNRGSGYEQYF	TGTGCCCTTAACCGGGGGTCGGGGTACGAGCAGTACTTC
TRBJ1-1	TRBV10-3	NA	NA	CAISDGPNTEAFF	TGTGCCATCAGTGACGGGCCGAACACTGAAGCTTTCTTT
TRBJ2-7	TRBV12-5	NA	NA	CASGEGGEEYF	TGTGCCAGCGGGGAAGGGGGCGAGGAGTACTTC
TRBJ1-4	TRBV1	NA	NA	CASSQVPDEKLFF	TGCGCCAGCAGCCAAGTGCCAGATGAAAAACTGTTTTTT
TRBJ1-6	TRBV19	NA	NA	CASSPGTGNNSPLHF	TGTGCCAGTAGTCCCGGGACGGGCAATAATTCACCCCTCCACTTT